This entry lists 10 T cell receptor beta chains sequenced from one sample in a study of cytomegalovirus exposure and HLA in healthy donors. The protocol was immunoSEQ multiplex PCR, while the TCRdb copy is restricted to in-frame clones and leaves out a portion. The table shows some 140,000 clones, with about 90% occurring only once. The specimen sequenced was PBMCs. Receptors originate from a woman in her thirties in good health and CMV-seropositive.

The chain joins TRBV5-1 to TRBJ1-1; D is perhaps TRBD1 (5 bases). Trimming shortened V by 4 bases and J by 1 base, and 14 bases separated the two germline ends. This CDR3 is 15 amino acids long. Per the germline V gene, CDR1 is SGHRS and CDR2 is YFSETQ. In DNA, the CDR3 is TGCGCCAGCAGCCCCACAGGTCTCGGGAACACTGAAGCTTTCTTT. Translated, it gives CASSPTGLGNTEAFF.

This chain uses TRBV5-1 with TRBJ2-1; 7 positions agree with TRBD1. J lost 10 bases, V lost 3 bases, and 16 bases had no gene match. Germline V gene data show CDR1 as SGHRS and CDR2 as YFSETQ. This CDR3 contains 16 residues. The CDR3 nucleotides read TGCGCCAGCAGCTCCAGACCGGGACAGCGCCTCGGGGAGCAGTTCTTC. It specifies CASSSRPGQRLGEQFF.

This chain links TRBV6-6 with TRBJ1-1, with D perhaps TRBD1 (6 bases). The CDR3 covers 13 residues. Trimming removed 2 bases from V and 5 bases from J, with 9 bases in between. CDR1 is MNHNY, CDR2 SVGAGI, per germline (reference sequence). The DNA for the CDR3 is TGTGCCAGCAGTTACGCGACAGGTACTGAAGCTTTCTTT. Protein: CASSYATGTEAFF.

This clone has more than one count but fewer than ten. The chain recombines TRBV2 with TRBJ2-3, with 8 bases aligning to TRBD2. The CDR3 runs to 15 residues. V was pared by 9 bases and J by 0 bases, with 8 bases of the junction left unmatched. CDR1 is SNHLY, CDR2 FYNNEI, per germline. Written as DNA, the CDR3 is TGTGCCAGTTCCGGACTAGCAACTAGCACAGATACGCAGTATTTT. Translating gives CASSGLATSTDTQYF.

The V gene is TRBV5-1, the J gene TRBJ2-7; TRBD2 matches 7 bases. The CDR3 totals 17 residues. Germline assignment: CDR1 SGHRS and CDR2 YFSETQ. V lost 0 bases, J lost 1 base, and 10 bases stayed unmatched. The CDR3, as DNA: TGCGCCAGCAGCTTGGGGCCTACGAGCGGGAAATCCTACGAGCAGTACTTC. Its translation is CASSLGPTSGKSYEQYF. Variable domain in full (rest from reference TRBV5-1 and TRBJ2-7): KAGVTQTPRYLIKTRGQQVTLSCSPISGHRSVSWYQQTPGQGLQFLFEYFSETQRNKGNFPGRFSGRQFSNSRSEMNVSTLELGDSALYLCASSLGPTSGKSYEQYFGPGTRLTVT.

The rearrangement uses TRBV4-1 and TRBJ1-2; TRBD1 aligns across 7 bases. CDR3 size: 14 residues. The J segment lost 7 bases and the V segment lost 4 bases, leaving 9 bases of the junction unmatched. Germline loops: CDR1 MGHRA, CDR2 YSYEKL. CDR3 nucleotide sequence: TGCGCCAGCAGCCCTGGGATACACAGGGGTGGCTACACCTTC. It specifies CASSPGIHRGGYTF.

The chain uses TRBV11-2 and TRBJ1-6; 9 bases map to TRBD1. The length of the CDR3 is 16 residues. The V gene's germline CDR1 is SGHAT and CDR2 FQNNGV. V was clipped by 5 bases and J by 9 bases; unmatched bases: 11. The chain's CDR3 is CASSEKTRDRASPLHF. The CDR3 bases are TGTGCCAGCAGCGAAAAGACCCGGGACAGGGCTTCACCCCTCCACTTT.

DNA for the CDR3: TGTGCCAGCAGCTTACGGGGGGGCCCCACCGGGGAGCTGTTTTTT. It encodes CASSLRGGPTGELFF. This sequence joins TRBV5-5 and TRBJ2-2; 8 nucleotides match TRBD2. The germline V gene encodes CDR1 SGHKS and CDR2 YYEKEE (reference sequence). The CDR3 extends over 15 amino acids. V was pared by 2 bases and J by 4 bases, with 4 bases of the junction left unmatched.

J is TRBJ1-1 and V is TRBV18; TRBD1 matches 7 bases. Germline values: CDR1 KGHSH, CDR2 LQKENI. The CDR3 length is 16 residues. After removal of 3 bases from V and 0 bases from J, the junction contained 7 bases not matched to a gene. The CDR3 DNA is TGTGCCAGCTCACCGGTCAGGGGGATGATGAACACTGAAGCTTTCTTT. This translates into CASSPVRGMMNTEAFF.

V and J are TRBV29-1 and TRBJ1-1, with 9 bases aligning to TRBD1. After removal of 5 bases from V and 1 base from J, the junction contained 8 bases not matched to a gene. This CDR3 spans 15 amino acids. The germline gives CDR1 SQVTM, CDR2 ANQGSEA. The CDR3 protein is CSVPRQGVANTEAFF. CDR3 coding DNA: TGCAGCGTTCCCCGACAGGGGGTTGCGAACACTGAAGCTTTCTTT.